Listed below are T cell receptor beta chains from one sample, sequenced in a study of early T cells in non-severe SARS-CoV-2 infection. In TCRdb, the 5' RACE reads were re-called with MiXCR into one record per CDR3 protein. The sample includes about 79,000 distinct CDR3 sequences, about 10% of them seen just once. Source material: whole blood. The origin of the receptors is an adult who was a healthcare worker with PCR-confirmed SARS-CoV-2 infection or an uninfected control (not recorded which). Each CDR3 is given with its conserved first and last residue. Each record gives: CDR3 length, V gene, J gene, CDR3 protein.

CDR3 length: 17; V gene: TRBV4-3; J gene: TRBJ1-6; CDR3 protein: CASSQGVGQGYNSPLHF
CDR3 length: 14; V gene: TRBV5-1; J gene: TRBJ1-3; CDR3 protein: CASSTGQQGNTIYF
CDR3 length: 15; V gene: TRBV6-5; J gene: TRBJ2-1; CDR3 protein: CASSYSHRGYNEQFF
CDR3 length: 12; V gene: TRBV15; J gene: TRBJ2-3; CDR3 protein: CATSRETDTQYF
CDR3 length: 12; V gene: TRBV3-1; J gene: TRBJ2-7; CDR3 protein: CASSQLADEQYF
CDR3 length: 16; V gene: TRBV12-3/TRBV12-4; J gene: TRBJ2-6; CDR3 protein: CASSFTTASGANVLTF
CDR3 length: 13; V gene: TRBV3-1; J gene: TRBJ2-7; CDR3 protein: CASSQVGPYEQYF
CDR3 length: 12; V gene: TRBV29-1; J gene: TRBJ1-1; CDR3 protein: CSVIQGSIEAFF
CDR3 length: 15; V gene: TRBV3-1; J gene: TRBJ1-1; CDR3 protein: CASSLRGAANTEAFF
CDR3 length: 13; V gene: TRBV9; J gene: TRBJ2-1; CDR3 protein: CASSAGPNNEQFF
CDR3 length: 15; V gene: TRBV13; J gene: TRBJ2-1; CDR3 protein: CASSLREDQDNEQFF
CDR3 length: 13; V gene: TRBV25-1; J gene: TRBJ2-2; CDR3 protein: CASSPGVTGELFF